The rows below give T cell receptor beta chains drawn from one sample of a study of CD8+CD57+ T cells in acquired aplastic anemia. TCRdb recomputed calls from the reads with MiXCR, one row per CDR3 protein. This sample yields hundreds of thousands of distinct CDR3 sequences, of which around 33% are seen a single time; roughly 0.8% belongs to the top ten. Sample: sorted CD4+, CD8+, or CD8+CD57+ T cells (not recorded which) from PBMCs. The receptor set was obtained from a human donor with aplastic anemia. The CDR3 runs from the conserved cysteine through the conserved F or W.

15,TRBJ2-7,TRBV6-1,CASSLTTDRVHEQYF
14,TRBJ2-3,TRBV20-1,CSASRAGAGESQYF
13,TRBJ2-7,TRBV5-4,CASSLTNSYEQYF
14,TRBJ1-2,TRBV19,CASSKTGDYYGYTF
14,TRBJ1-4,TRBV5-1,CASSTTGPNEKLFF
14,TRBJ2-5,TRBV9,CASSVGVQQETQYF
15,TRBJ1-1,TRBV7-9,CASSLYRQENTEAFF
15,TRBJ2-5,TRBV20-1,CSAPKSGLAGETQYF
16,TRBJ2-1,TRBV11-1,CASSLALAGQGNEQFF
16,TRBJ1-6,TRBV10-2,CASSEGQGAHNSPLHF
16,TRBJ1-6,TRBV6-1,CASTISGMGTTSPLHF
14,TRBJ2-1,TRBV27,CATSLRGKNNEQFF
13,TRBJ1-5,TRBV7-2,CASSFKELSTQHF
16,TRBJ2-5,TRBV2,CAGKPGLAGGQETQYF
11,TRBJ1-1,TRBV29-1,CSALFVTEAFF
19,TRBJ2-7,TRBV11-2,CASSPRAGTERALLREQYF
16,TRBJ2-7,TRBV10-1,CASSAVIFGTGDEQYF
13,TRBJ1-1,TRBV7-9,CASSGDANTEAFF
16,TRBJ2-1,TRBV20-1,CSARAGTQTRINEQFF
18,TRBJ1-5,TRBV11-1,CASSLALGDRSFNQPQHF
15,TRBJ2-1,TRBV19,CASRMSGGFNNEQFF
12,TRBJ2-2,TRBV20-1,CSAPLNTGELFF
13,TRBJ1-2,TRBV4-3,CASSQEAGYGYTF
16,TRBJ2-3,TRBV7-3,CASSLEGAPSTDTQYF
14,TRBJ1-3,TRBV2,CASSEGGQGNTIYF
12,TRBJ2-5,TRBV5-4,CASNPSGETQYF
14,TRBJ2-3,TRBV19,CASSMGGRRDTQYF
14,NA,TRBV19,CASSHNTRDNEQYF
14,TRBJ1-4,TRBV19,CASSLGTGNERLFF
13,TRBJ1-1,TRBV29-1,CSVSGQGNTEAFF
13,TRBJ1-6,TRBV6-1,CASSEREGSPLHF
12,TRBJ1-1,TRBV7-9,CASSSSNTEAFF
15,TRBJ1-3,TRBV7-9,CASSPRDRIDSTIYF
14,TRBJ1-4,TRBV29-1,CSAGEGLANEKLFF
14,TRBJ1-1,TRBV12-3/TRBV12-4,CASSWSRPNTEAFF
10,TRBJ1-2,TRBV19,CATKDRGHTF
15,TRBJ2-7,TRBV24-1,CATSDARDRGDEQYF
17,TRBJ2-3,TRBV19,CASSSGAQRVTTDTQYF
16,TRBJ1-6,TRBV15,CATSSVQGFGNSPLHF
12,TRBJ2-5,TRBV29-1,CSVGAGQETQYF
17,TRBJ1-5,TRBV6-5,CASSHTLFRVSNQPQHF
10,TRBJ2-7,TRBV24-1,CATSTYEQYF
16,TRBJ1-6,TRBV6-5,CASSYSIRQGNSPLHF
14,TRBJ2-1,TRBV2,CASAKLAGYNEQFF
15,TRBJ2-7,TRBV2,CASSVAGTGLDEQYF
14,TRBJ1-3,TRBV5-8,CASSSPVSGNTIYF
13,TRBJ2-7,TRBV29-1,CSASTGKSYEQYF
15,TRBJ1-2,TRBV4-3,CASSQRRTGDYGYTF
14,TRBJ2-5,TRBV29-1,CSVGIQGVGETQYF
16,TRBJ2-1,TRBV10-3,CAIRANPGQGNNEQFF
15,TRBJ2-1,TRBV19,CASSGYSGSGNEQFF
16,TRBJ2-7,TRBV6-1,CASSGTSGRGRREQYF
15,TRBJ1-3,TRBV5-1,CASSLEDSRGNTIYF
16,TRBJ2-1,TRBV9,CASSAAGTATYNEQFF